Presented here are 5 T cell receptor beta chains from one specimen sequenced in a study of STAT3 mutations in large granular lymphocyte leukemia. Study conclusions and caveats: Every T-cell large granular lymphocyte leukemia patient had at least one immunodominant TCR beta clonotype.

Sequencing was performed with immunoSEQ multiplex PCR; in TCRdb, only in-frame clones are kept and a portion is missing. This sample has some 15,000 clones, with about 90% found just once. Antigen specificity for these receptors is unknown. Sequenced: peripheral blood mononuclear cells. The receptors here all came from a woman aged 45-65 years with T-cell large granular lymphocyte leukemia. Some clones in this sample may be carry-over from other donors' samples.

The J gene is TRBJ2-5, the V gene TRBV5-4; D is uncertain. Germline V gene lookup returns CDR1 SGHNT and CDR2 YYREEE (reference sequence). This CDR3 has 15 amino acids. Trimming cost V 0 bases and J 6 bases, with 15 bases left between them. For the CDR3, the DNA is TGTGCCAGCAGCTTGGTACGAGGCGGCCGGCAGACCCAGTACTTC. Translated, it gives CASSLVRGGRQTQYF.

The chain uses TRBV4-2 and TRBJ2-7; the D gene is possibly TRBD2 (6 bases). Trimming removed 3 bases from V and 1 base from J, with 16 bases in between. This CDR3 is 16 amino acids long. Germline V CDR1 and CDR2: LGHNA, YNFKEQ. Here the CDR3 DNA reads TGTGCCAGCAGCCACGGGCGGCGGGACTTATCCTACGAGCAGTACTTC. It codes for CASSHGRRDLSYEQYF.

This clone was seen a single time. The V call is TRBV4-1, the J call TRBJ2-2, with 9 nucleotides matching TRBD2. Germline values: CDR1 MGHRA, CDR2 YSYEKL. V gave up 0 bases and J gave up 3 bases; unmatched junction bases: 5. The CDR3 spans 17 residues. CDR3 loop: CASSQDSAGGYTGELFF. The CDR3 DNA sequence: TGCGCCAGCAGCCAAGATTCGGCGGGAGGGTACACCGGGGAGCTGTTTTTT.

For the CDR3, the DNA is TGCAGCGTTGAAGTGATAAGGGGAAGAGGCTACACCTTC. Encoded protein: CSVEVIRGRGYTF. J is TRBJ1-2 and V is TRBV29-1; TRBD1 is a possible D gene (5 bases). Germline V lookup: CDR1 SQVTM, CDR2 ANQGSEA. The V end was cut by 1 base, the J end by 8 bases, with 14 bases between. The CDR3 is 13 residues long.

The rearrangement uses TRBV28 and TRBJ2-7; the D is unclear. Per germline, CDR1 MDHEN and CDR2 SYDVKM. This CDR3 comprises 13 residues. Trimming left V 7 bases short and J 7 bases short, with 17 bases between. The CDR3 here is CASTKRFPPEQYF. The CDR3 nucleotides are TGTGCCAGCACCAAACGCTTCCCCCCGGAGCAGTACTTC.